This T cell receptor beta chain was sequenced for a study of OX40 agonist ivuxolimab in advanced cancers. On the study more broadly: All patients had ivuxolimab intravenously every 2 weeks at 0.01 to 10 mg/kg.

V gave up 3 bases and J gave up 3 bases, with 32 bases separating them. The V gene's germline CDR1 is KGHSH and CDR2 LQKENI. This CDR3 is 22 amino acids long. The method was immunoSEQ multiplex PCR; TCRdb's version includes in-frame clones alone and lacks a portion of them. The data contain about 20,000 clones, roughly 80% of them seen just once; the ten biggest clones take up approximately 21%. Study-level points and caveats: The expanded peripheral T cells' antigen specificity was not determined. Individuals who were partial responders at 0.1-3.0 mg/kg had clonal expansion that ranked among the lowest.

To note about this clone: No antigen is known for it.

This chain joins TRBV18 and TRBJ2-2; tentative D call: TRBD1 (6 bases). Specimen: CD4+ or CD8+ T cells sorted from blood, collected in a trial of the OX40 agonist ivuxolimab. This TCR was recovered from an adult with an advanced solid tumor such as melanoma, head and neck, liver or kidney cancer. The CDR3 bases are TGTGCCAGCTCACCTTACCCCTTTCCAGGGGAGTACTCGGAAACCTACACCGGGGAGCTGTTTTTT. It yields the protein CASSPYPFPGEYSETYTGELFF.